This T cell receptor beta chain was profiled in a study of blood T cell repertoires in COVID-19. Using immunoSEQ multiplex PCR, the repertoire was profiled, and TCRdb retains in-frame clones only, with some absent. The data contain fewer than 250,000 clones, roughly nine tenths of them singletons. This sequence originates from a man aged 35-49 years with acute or convalescent COVID-19. The specimen sequenced was peripheral blood.

CDR3 nucleotide sequence: TGTGCCAGCAGCCAGAAGGGACTAGCGGGACGGGGGCAGTACTTC. Protein product: CASSQKGLAGRGQYF. The J gene is TRBJ2-7, the V gene TRBV3-1 (or the pseudogene TRBV3-2); 13 bases are a match to TRBD2. Germline trimming cut 3 bases from V and 9 bases from J; bases unmatched to any gene: 8. The CDR3 sequence is 15 residues long. Germline assignment: CDR1 LGHDT and CDR2 YNNKEL (reference sequence).